A selection of T cell receptor beta chains follows, all from one sample in a study of blood T cell repertoires in COVID-19. Assay used: immunoSEQ multiplex PCR; TCRdb lists only in-frame clones, some missing. The sample has 150,000 to 200,000 clones; roughly 79% are singletons. The sequencing sample was made of peripheral blood. These TCRs come from a woman of 80 years or more with COVID-19, enrolled during active disease. The CDR3 runs from the conserved cysteine through the conserved F or W. The D gene is left open where the match is weak. Size tells how often a clone was seen (once, few, many) or the class of an expanded clone, and some rows leave it out.

J: TRBJ2-5
D: -
V: TRBV7-9
size: -
CDR3: CASSLNVAKTQYF
DNA: TGTGCCAGCAGCTTGAACGTAGCAAAGACCCAGTACTTC

J: TRBJ2-3
D: -
V: TRBV5-1
size: -
CDR3: CASSTGGTADTDTQYF
DNA: TGCGCCAGCAGCACGGGCGGGACAGCGGACACAGATACGCAGTATTTT

J: TRBJ2-3
D: TRBD2
V: TRBV6-2/TRBV6-3
size: -
CDR3: CASSYWASGAGDTQYF
DNA: TGTGCCAGCAGTTACTGGGCTAGCGGGGCAGGAGATACGCAGTATTTT

J: TRBJ1-1
D: -
V: TRBV18
size: -
CDR3: CASSIATYTEAFF
DNA: TGTGCCAGCTCAATAGCTACTTACACTGAAGCTTTCTTT

J: TRBJ2-7
D: TRBD2
V: TRBV2
size: -
CDR3: CASSSQGGRKYEQYF
DNA: TGTGCCAGCAGTTCCCAGGGCGGGAGAAAGTACGAGCAGTACTTC

J: TRBJ1-1
D: TRBD1
V: TRBV7-9
size: -
CDR3: CASSTLQGSTEAFF
DNA: TGTGCCAGCAGCACACTACAGGGGTCCACTGAAGCTTTCTTT

J: TRBJ1-6
D: TRBD1
V: TRBV25-1
size: -
CDR3: CASSNRGSPLHF
DNA: TGTGCCAGCAGTAACAGGGGATCACCCCTCCACTTT

J: TRBJ1-1
D: TRBD1
V: TRBV5-5
size: -
CDR3: CASSRTGSVPEAFF
DNA: TGTGCCAGCAGTCGGACAGGGTCTGTCCCTGAAGCTTTCTTT

J: TRBJ2-2
D: TRBD1
V: TRBV24-1
size: few
CDR3: CATKTRDRGVRDTGELFF
DNA: TGTGCCACCAAAACCCGGGACAGGGGAGTCAGGGACACCGGGGAGCTGTTTTTT

J: TRBJ2-2
D: TRBD2
V: TRBV6-5
size: -
CDR3: CASHRLAGNTGELFF
DNA: TGTGCCAGCCACCGACTAGCGGGAAACACCGGGGAGCTGTTTTTT

J: TRBJ2-7
D: TRBD1
V: TRBV7-9
size: few
CDR3: CASSFGTGGQEQYF
DNA: TGTGCCAGCAGCTTCGGGACAGGGGGCCAAGAGCAGTACTTC

J: TRBJ2-7
D: -
V: TRBV19
size: -
CDR3: CASRYSPAPVYEQYF
DNA: TGTGCCAGTAGGTATAGCCCCGCCCCGGTCTACGAGCAGTACTTC

J: TRBJ1-1
D: -
V: TRBV4-2
size: -
CDR3: CASSQGGGSYTEAFF
DNA: TGTGCCAGCAGCCAAGGGGGGGGTTCGTACACTGAAGCTTTCTTT

J: TRBJ2-3
D: TRBD2
V: TRBV11-1
size: -
CDR3: CASTPRGGARDTQYF
DNA: TGTGCCAGCACCCCTCGCGGGGGGGCCAGGGATACGCAGTATTTT

J: TRBJ1-4
D: -
V: TRBV11-2
size: -
CDR3: CASSLVGTTNEKLFF
DNA: TGTGCCAGCAGCTTAGTGGGCACAACTAATGAAAAACTGTTTTTT

J: TRBJ1-3
D: -
V: TRBV28
size: -
CDR3: CASSLWAGTGNTIYF
DNA: TGTGCCAGCAGTTTATGGGCAGGGACTGGAAACACCATATATTTT

J: TRBJ2-1
D: -
V: TRBV7-9
size: -
CDR3: CASSSSSGYNEQFF
DNA: TGTGCCAGCAGCTCATCTTCGGGGTACAATGAGCAGTTCTTC

J: TRBJ2-7
D: TRBD1
V: TRBV15
size: once
CDR3: CATSREPGTGYEQYF
DNA: TGTGCCACCAGCAGAGAACCCGGGACAGGATACGAGCAGTACTTC

J: TRBJ2-6
D: TRBD1
V: TRBV10-3
size: -
CDR3: CAISADRGYGANVLTF
DNA: TGTGCCATCAGTGCAGACAGGGGATATGGGGCCAACGTCCTGACTTTC

J: TRBJ1-1
D: TRBD1
V: TRBV2
size: -
CDR3: CASRRTGPKAFF
DNA: TGTGCCAGCAGGCGGACAGGCCCCAAAGCTTTCTTT

J: TRBJ2-7
D: -
V: TRBV18
size: -
CDR3: CASSPGQSTSYEQYF
DNA: TGTGCCAGCTCACCCGGACAGTCTACTTCCTACGAGCAGTACTTC

J: TRBJ2-1
D: TRBD1
V: TRBV2
size: -
CDR3: CASSGTGGFNEQFF
DNA: TGTGCCAGCAGTGGGACAGGGGGCTTCAATGAGCAGTTCTTC

J: TRBJ2-4
D: TRBD1
V: TRBV18
size: -
CDR3: CASSLTGGRAKNIQYF
DNA: TGTGCCAGCTCATTGACAGGGGGCCGGGCCAAAAACATTCAGTACTTC

J: TRBJ1-6
D: -
V: TRBV12-3/TRBV12-4
size: -
CDR3: CASSSPGNSPLHF
DNA: TGTGCCAGCAGCTCCCCAGGGAATTCACCCCTCCACTTT

J: TRBJ1-2
D: -
V: TRBV19
size: once
CDR3: CASSQGSETITNYGYTF
DNA: TGTGCCAGTAGTCAAGGGTCTGAGACTATTACTAACTATGGCTACACCTTC

J: TRBJ1-1
D: -
V: TRBV7-2
size: -
CDR3: CASSRDNMNTEAFF
DNA: TGTGCCAGCAGCCGGGACAATATGAACACTGAAGCTTTCTTT

J: TRBJ1-3
D: -
V: TRBV7-2
size: -
CDR3: CASSLGPLGAGNTIYF
DNA: TGTGCCAGCAGCTTAGGTCCCCTAGGGGCTGGAAACACCATATATTTT

J: TRBJ1-2
D: -
V: TRBV13
size: -
CDR3: CASSLGQGYGYTF
DNA: TGTGCCAGCAGCTTAGGGCAGGGGTATGGCTACACCTTC

J: TRBJ2-7
D: TRBD1
V: TRBV27
size: few
CDR3: CASSRGQGPYEQYF
DNA: TGTGCCAGCAGTCGAGGACAGGGCCCCTACGAGCAGTACTTC

J: TRBJ2-7
D: -
V: TRBV3-1/TRBV3-2
size: -
CDR3: CASSQPFSGTPLREQYF
DNA: TGTGCCAGCAGCCAACCTTTCAGCGGGACACCTCTCCGCGAGCAGTACTTC

J: TRBJ2-7
D: -
V: TRBV2
size: -
CDR3: CASSESRGEQYF
DNA: TGTGCCAGCAGTGAATCCCGCGGGGAGCAGTACTTC